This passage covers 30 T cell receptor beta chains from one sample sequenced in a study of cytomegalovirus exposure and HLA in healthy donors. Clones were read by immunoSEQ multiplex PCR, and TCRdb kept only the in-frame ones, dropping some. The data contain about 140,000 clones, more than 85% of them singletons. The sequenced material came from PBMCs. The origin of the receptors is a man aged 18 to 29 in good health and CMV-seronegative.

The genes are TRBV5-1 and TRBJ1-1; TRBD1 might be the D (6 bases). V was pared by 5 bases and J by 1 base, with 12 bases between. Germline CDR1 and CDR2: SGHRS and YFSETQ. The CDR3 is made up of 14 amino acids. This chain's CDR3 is CASRPGQQNTEAFF. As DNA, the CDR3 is TGCGCCAGCAGGCCAGGACAGCAGAACACTGAAGCTTTCTTT.

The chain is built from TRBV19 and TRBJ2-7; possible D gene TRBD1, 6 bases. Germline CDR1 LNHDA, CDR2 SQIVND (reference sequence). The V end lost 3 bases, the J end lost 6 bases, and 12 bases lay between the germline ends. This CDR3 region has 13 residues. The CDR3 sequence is CASSMGHRSEQYF. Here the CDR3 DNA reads TGTGCCAGTAGTATGGGACACAGGTCCGAGCAGTACTTC.

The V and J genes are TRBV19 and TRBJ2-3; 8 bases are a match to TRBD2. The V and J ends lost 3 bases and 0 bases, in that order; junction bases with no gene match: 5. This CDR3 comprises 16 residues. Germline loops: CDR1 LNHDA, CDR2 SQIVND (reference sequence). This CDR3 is CASSITGTSSTDTQYF. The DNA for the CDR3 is TGTGCCAGTAGTATCACCGGGACTAGTAGCACAGATACGCAGTATTTT.

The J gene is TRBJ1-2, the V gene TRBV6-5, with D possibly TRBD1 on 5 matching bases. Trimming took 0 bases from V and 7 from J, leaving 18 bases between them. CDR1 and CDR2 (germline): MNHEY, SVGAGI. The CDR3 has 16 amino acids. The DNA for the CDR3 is TGTGCCAGCAGTTACTCAGGTCGGGCGGGGCTCGGTGGCTACACCTTC. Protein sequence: CASSYSGRAGLGGYTF.

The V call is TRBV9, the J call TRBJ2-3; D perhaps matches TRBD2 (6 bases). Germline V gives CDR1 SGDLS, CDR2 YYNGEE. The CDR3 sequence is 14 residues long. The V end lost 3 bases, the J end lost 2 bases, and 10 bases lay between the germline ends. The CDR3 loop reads CASSARGDTDTQYF. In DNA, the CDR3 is TGTGCCAGCAGCGCCCGCGGGGACACAGATACGCAGTATTTT.

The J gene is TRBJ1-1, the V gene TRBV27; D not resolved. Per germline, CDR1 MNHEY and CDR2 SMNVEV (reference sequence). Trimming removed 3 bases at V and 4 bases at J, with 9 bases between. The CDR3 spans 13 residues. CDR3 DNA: TGTGCCAGCAGTTTTGCCGAGGGCACTGAAGCTTTCTTT. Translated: CASSFAEGTEAFF.

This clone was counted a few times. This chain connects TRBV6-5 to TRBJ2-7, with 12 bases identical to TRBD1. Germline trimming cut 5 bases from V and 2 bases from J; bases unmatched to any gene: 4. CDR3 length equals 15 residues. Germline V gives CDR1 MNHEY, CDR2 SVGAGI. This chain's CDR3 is CASSPGTGGPYEQYV. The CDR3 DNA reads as TGTGCCAGCAGTCCAGGGACAGGGGGCCCCTACGAGCAGTACGTC.

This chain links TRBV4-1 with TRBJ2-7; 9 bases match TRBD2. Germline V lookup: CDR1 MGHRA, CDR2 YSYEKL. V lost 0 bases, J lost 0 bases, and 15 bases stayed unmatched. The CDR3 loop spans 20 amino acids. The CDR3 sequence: CASSQELGWGAGGNSYEQYF. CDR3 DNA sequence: TGCGCCAGCAGCCAAGAATTGGGGTGGGGAGCGGGGGGTAACTCCTACGAGCAGTACTTC.

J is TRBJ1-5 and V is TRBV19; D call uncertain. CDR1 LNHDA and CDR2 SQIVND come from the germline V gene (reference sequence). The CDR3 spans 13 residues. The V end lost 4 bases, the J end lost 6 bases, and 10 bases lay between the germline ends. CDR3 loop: CASSTQRSQPQHF. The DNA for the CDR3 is TGTGCCAGTAGTACCCAGAGGAGTCAGCCCCAGCATTTT. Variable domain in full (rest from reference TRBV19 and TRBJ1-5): DGGITQSPKYLFRKEGQNVTLSCEQNLNHDAMYWYRQDPGQGLRLIYYSQIVNDFQKGDIAEGYSVSREKKESFPLTVTSAQKNPTAFYLCASSTQRSQPQHFGDGTRLSIL.

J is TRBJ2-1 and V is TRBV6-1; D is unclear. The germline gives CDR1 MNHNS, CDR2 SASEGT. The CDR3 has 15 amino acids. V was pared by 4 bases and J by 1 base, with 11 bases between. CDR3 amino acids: CASSATAQSYNEQFF. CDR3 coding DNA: TGTGCCAGCAGTGCCACAGCTCAGTCCTACAATGAGCAGTTCTTC.

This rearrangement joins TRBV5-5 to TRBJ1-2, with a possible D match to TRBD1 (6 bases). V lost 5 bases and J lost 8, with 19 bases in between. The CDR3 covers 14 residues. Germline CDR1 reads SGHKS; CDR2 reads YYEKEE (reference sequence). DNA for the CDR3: TGTGCCAGCAGTCAAACAGGGTTAAGAGAGGGCTACACCTTC. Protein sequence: CASSQTGLREGYTF. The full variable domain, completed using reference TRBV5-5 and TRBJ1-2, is DAGVTQSPTHLIKTRGQQVTLRCSPISGHKSVSWYQQVLGQGPQFIFQYYEKEERGRGNFPDRFSARQFPNYSSELNVNALLLGDSALYLCASSQTGLREGYTFGSGTRLTVV.

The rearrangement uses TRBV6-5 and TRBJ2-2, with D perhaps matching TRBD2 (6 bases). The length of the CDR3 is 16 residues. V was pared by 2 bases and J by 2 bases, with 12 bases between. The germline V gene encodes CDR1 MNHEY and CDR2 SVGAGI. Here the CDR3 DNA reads TGTGCCAGCAGTTACGATGGGCGGGGTAACACCGGGGAGCTGTTTTTT. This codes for CASSYDGRGNTGELFF.

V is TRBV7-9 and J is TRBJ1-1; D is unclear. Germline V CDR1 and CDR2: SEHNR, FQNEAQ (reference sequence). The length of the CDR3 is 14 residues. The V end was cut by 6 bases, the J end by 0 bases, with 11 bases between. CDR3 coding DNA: TGTGCCAGCAGTTCGGGTTTTATGAACACTGAAGCTTTCTTT. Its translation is CASSSGFMNTEAFF.

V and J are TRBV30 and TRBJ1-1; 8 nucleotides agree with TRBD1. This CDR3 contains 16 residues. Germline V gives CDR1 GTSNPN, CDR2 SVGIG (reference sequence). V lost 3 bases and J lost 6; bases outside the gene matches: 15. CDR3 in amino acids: CAWRAPWTGMGPEAFF. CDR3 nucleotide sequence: TGTGCCTGGAGAGCCCCTTGGACAGGGATGGGCCCTGAAGCTTTCTTT.

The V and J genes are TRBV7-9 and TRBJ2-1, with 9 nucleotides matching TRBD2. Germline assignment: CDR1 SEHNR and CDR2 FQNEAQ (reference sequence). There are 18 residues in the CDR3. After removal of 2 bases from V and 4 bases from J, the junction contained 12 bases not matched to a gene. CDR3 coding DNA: TGTGCCAGCAGCTTATGGTCTGTTGGGCTAGCGGGGTACAATGAGCAGTTCTTC. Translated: CASSLWSVGLAGYNEQFF.

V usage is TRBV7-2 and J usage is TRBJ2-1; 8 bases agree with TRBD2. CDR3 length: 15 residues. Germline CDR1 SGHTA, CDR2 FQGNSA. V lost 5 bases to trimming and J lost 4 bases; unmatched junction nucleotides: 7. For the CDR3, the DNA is TGTGCCAGCAGCCTGACTAGCGATGTATACAATGAGCAGTTCTTC. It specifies CASSLTSDVYNEQFF.

CDR3 DNA: TGTGCCAGCAGCTCGACAAAGGGGACAGACATTTACGAGCAGTACTTC. It yields the protein CASSSTKGTDIYEQYF. J is TRBJ2-7 and V is TRBV5-6; TRBD1 matches at 7 bases. V lost 3 bases and J lost 4; bases outside the gene matches: 13. Germline CDR1 is SGHDT and CDR2 is YYEEEE. The CDR3 extends over 16 amino acids.

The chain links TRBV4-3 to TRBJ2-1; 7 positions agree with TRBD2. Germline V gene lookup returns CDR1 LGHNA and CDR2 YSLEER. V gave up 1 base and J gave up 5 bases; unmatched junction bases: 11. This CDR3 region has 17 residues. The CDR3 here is CASSQGTGTTSHNEQFF. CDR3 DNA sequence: TGCGCCAGCAGCCAAGGGACCGGGACTACCTCGCACAATGAGCAGTTCTTC.

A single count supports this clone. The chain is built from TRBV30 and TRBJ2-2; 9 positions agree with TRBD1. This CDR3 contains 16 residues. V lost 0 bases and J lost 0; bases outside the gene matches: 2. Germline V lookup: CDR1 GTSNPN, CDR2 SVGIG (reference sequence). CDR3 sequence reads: CAWSVRTGANTGELFF. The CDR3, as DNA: TGTGCCTGGAGTGTCCGGACAGGGGCGAACACCGGGGAGCTGTTTTTT.

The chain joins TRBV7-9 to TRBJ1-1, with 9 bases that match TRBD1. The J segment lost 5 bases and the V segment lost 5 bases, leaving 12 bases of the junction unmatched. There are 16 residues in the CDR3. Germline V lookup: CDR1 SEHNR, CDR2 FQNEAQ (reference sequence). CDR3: CASSPLDRGSRTEAFF. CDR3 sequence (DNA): TGTGCCAGCAGCCCACTGGACAGGGGCTCTAGGACTGAAGCTTTCTTT.

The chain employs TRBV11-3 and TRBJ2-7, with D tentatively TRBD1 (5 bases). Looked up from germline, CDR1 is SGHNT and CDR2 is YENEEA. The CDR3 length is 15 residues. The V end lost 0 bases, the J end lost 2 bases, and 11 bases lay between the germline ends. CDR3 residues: CASSLDSGRAYEQYV. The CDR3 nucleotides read TGTGCCAGCAGCTTAGATTCAGGCAGGGCCTACGAGCAGTACGTC.

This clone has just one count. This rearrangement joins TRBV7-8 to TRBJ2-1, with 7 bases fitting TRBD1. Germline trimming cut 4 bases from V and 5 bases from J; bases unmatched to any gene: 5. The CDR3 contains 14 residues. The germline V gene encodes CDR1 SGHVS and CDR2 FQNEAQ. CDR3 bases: TGTGCCAGCAGCTCGAGGACAGGTAACAATGAGCAGTTCTTC. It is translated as CASSSRTGNNEQFF.

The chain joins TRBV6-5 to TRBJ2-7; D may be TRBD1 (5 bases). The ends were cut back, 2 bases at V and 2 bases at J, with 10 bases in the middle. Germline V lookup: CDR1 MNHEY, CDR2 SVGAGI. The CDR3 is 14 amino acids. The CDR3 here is CASSYEDTAYEQYF. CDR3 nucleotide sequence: TGTGCCAGCAGTTACGAGGACACCGCCTACGAGCAGTACTTC.

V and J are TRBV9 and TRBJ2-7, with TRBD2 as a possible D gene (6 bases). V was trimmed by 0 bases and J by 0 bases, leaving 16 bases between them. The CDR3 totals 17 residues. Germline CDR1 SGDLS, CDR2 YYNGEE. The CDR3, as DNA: TGTGCCAGCAGCGTAGGGGGAGGCGTTGCGGGCTCCTACGAGCAGTACTTC. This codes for CASSVGGGVAGSYEQYF.

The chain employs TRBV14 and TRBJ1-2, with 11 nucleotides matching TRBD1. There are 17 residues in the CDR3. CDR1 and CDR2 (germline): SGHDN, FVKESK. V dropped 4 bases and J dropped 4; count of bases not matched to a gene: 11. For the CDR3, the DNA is TGTGCCAGCAGCCCTCCGGGACAGGGGGGGCTTGGCTATGGCTACACCTTC. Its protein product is CASSPPGQGGLGYGYTF.

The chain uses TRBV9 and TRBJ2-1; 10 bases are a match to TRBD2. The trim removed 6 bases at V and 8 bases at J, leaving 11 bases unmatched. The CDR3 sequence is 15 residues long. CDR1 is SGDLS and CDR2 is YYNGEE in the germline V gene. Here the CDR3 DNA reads TGTGCCAGCAAGCGGGGGGGAGGCCCAGGAGATGAGCAGTTCTTC. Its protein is CASKRGGGPGDEQFF.

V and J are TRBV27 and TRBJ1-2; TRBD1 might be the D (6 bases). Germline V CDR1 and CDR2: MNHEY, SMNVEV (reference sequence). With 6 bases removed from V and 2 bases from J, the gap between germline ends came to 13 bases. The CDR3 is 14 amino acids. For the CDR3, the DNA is TGTGCCAGCAGAGTACAGGGTCAGAACTATGGCTACACCTTC. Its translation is CASRVQGQNYGYTF.

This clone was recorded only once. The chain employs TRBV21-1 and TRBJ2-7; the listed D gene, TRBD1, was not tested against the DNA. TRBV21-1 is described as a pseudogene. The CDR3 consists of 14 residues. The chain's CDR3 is CATSDRGLTYEQYV. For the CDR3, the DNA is TGTGCCACGTCGGACAGGGGGTTAACCTACGAGCAGTACGTC.

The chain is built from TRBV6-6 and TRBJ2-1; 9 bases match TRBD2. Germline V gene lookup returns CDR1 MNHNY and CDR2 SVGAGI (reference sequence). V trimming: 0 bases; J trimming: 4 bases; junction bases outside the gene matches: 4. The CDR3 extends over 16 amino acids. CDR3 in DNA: TGTGCCAGCAGTTACTCGAGTAGCGGGAGTTACAATGAGCAGTTCTTC. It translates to CASSYSSSGSYNEQFF.

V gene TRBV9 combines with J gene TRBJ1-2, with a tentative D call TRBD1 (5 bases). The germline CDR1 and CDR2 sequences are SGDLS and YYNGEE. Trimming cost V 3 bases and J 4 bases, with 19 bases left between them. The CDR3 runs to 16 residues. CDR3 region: CASSDGPWEGSYGYTF. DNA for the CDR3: TGTGCCAGCAGCGATGGACCCTGGGAGGGGAGCTATGGCTACACCTTC.